These 27 T cell receptor beta chains came from one sample sequenced in a study of blood T cells in healthy people across ages. The authors ran a second PCR of 7 to 11 cycles using a sample-barcoded 5' primer and a J-beta primer mix. TCRdb reprocessed the 5' RACE reads with MiXCR, giving one entry per CDR3 protein. The sample includes about 400,000 distinct CDR3 sequences, approximately 52% of them seen just once. The specimen sequenced was blood. These receptors were taken from a man aged 60-69 years in good health.

The gene calls are TRBV30 and TRBJ2-4; D unresolved. The CDR3 consists of 12 residues. CDR1 GTSNPN and CDR2 SVGIG come from the germline V gene (reference sequence). CDR3 protein: CAGVMGRDIQYF. The CDR3 bases are TGTGCTGGAGTAATGGGCCGGGACATTCAGTACTTC. Supplemented by reference TRBV30 and TRBJ2-4, the full variable domain reads SQTIHQWPATLVQPVGSPLSLECTVEGTSNPNLYWYRQAAGRGLQLLFYSVGIGQISSEVPQNLSASRPQDRQFILSSKKLLLSDSGFYLCAGVMGRDIQYFGAGTRLSVL.

Regarding this clonotype: A much larger clone differs from this one at a single base, so this may be a read error. The chain recombines TRBV4-1 with TRBJ2-3; no reliable D call. CDR3 length equals 14 residues. CDR1 and CDR2 (germline): MGHRA, YSYEKL. CDR3 protein: CASGQGPSRDTQYF. CDR3 nucleotide sequence: TGCGCCAGCGGCCAAGGGCCCTCTAGGGATACGCAGTATTTT.

The chain carries TRBV20-1 and TRBJ2-1, with 8 bases fitting TRBD2. Trimming took 6 bases from V and 6 from J; bases not matched to a gene: 10. This CDR3 is built from 14 residues. Germline assignment: CDR1 DFQATT and CDR2 SNEGSKA (reference sequence). The CDR3: CSAPSGSQSNEQFF. CDR3 in DNA: TGCAGTGCCCCGAGCGGGAGTCAGTCCAATGAGCAGTTCTTC.

CDR3 residues: CATSDLEGYEQYF. CDR3 DNA sequence: TGTGCCACCAGTGATTTGGAGGGCTACGAGCAGTACTTC. The chain has TRBV24-1 and TRBJ2-4; D may be TRBD2 (5 bases). The closer fit of TRBJ2-7 to the DNA end suggests the J call may be wrong. There are 13 residues in the CDR3. The germline V gene encodes CDR1 KGHDR and CDR2 SFDVKD.

The chain combines TRBV20-1 with TRBJ2-3; D is undetermined. Germline CDR1 is DFQATT and CDR2 is SNEGSKA (reference sequence). The CDR3 is 12 residues long. V was trimmed by 5 bases and J by 2 bases, leaving 8 bases between them. CDR3 DNA: TGCAGTGCTGGGCCCCTCACAGATACGCAGTATTTT. It translates to CSAGPLTDTQYF.

This chain links TRBV6-5 with TRBJ2-5, with 7 nucleotides matching TRBD2. The V gene end was trimmed by 3 bases and the J gene end by 1 base; junction bases not matched to a gene: 8. CDR3 size: 16 residues. Germline V gene data show CDR1 as MNHEY and CDR2 as SVGAGI. DNA for the CDR3: TGTGCCAGCAGTTATAGTCCTAGCGGTGCCCAAGAGACCCAGTACTTC. It codes for CASSYSPSGAQETQYF.

V and J are TRBV7-2 and TRBJ1-2; perhaps TRBD1 as D (5 bases). The CDR3 consists of 13 residues. The V end was cut by 4 bases, the J end by 4 bases, with 10 bases between. Germline V gene lookup returns CDR1 SGHTA and CDR2 FQGNSA. DNA for the CDR3: TGTGCCAGCAGCTCACAGGTTTCCTATGGCTACACCTTC. The encoded protein is CASSSQVSYGYTF.

The chain couples TRBV11-2 to TRBJ2-3, with D tentatively TRBD2 (6 bases). This CDR3 region has 20 residues. The germline V and J ends were trimmed by 0 bases and 4 bases, with 26 bases remaining between them. Per the germline V gene, CDR1 is SGHAT and CDR2 is FQNNGV. CDR3 protein: CASSLDWAIKKIRGADTQYF. The CDR3 DNA is TGTGCCAGCAGCTTAGATTGGGCGATTAAGAAGATTCGCGGGGCAGATACGCAGTATTTT.

This clonotype appeared a few times. This chain links TRBV20-1 with TRBJ2-7; 7 positions match TRBD1. In germline, CDR1 is DFQATT, CDR2 SNEGSKA (reference sequence). The J segment lost 4 bases and the V segment lost 6 bases, leaving 9 bases of the junction unmatched. The length of the CDR3 is 13 residues. The CDR3 is CSAIRDRSYEQYF. The CDR3 region has the DNA TGCAGTGCGATCCGGGACAGATCTTACGAGCAGTACTTC.

The rearrangement links TRBV6-5 to TRBJ2-4; weak D call: TRBD2 (5 bases). The J call is doubtful: the DNA matches TRBJ2-7 better. Germline V CDR1 and CDR2: MNHEY, SVGAGI. This CDR3 spans 15 amino acids. The CDR3 region has the DNA TGTGCCAGCAGTTACTCGGATGAGGGCGGGCACGAGCAGTACTTC. The encoded protein is CASSYSDEGGHEQYF.

The chain has TRBV7-2 and TRBJ1-5, with unresolved D. CDR3 size: 11 residues. Trimming left V 5 bases short and J 11 bases short, with 10 bases between. Germline CDR1 reads SGHTA; CDR2 reads FQGNSA. CDR3 region: CASSPGVTQHF. Written as DNA, the CDR3 is TGTGCCAGCAGCCCAGGAGTGACCCAGCATTTT. Using reference TRBV7-2 and TRBJ1-5 for the parts outside the CDR3, the full variable domain is GAGVSQSPSNKVTEKGKDVELRCDPISGHTALYWYRQSLGQGLEFLIYFQGNSAPDKSGLPSDRFSAERTGGSVSTLTIQRTQQEDSAVYLCASSPGVTQHFGDGTRLSIL.

The chain joins TRBV29-1 to TRBJ2-1, with 12 bases matching TRBD1. The V gene's germline CDR1 is SQVTM and CDR2 ANQGSEA. V lost 7 bases and J lost 9; bases outside the gene matches: 4. The CDR3 has 12 amino acids. The CDR3 protein is CSAGTGGSEQFF. The CDR3 DNA reads TGCAGCGCTGGGACAGGGGGCAGTGAGCAGTTCTTC.

This clonotype was seen repeatedly, ten times or more. The chain uses TRBV28 and TRBJ1-1; D is possibly TRBD1 (5 bases). Per germline, CDR1 MDHEN and CDR2 SYDVKM. The CDR3 runs to 11 residues. The V and J ends lost 6 bases and 5 bases respectively, with 7 bases between them. The CDR3 protein is CASSRGTEAFF. In nucleotides, the CDR3 is TGTGCCAGCAGCCGGGGGACTGAAGCTTTCTTT.

CDR3 loop: CASSQDLGGHGYTF. The CDR3 DNA follows: TGTGCCAGCAGCCAAGATTTGGGGGGTCATGGCTACACCTTC. The gene calls are TRBV3-1 and TRBJ1-2, with a weak D call TRBD1 (5 bases). The V gene's germline CDR1 is LGHDT and CDR2 YNNKEL (reference sequence). The germline V and J ends were trimmed by 0 bases and 6 bases, with 11 bases remaining between them. CDR3 length equals 14 residues.

In this sample, this clonotype turned up a few times. The genes are TRBV20-1 and TRBJ2-7, with TRBD1 matching 10 bases. This CDR3 spans 14 amino acids. V lost 4 bases, J lost 3 bases, and 6 bases stayed unmatched. Per the germline V gene, CDR1 is DFQATT and CDR2 is SNEGSKA (reference sequence). This chain's CDR3 is CSAIPGQGFYEQYF. The CDR3 DNA sequence: TGCAGTGCTATTCCGGGACAGGGGTTCTACGAGCAGTACTTC.

This clonotype was seen only a few times. The chain has TRBV7-9 and TRBJ1-5; D is unclear. V was clipped by 1 base and J by 6 bases, with 7 bases between them. This CDR3 contains 13 residues. From germline, CDR1 is SEHNR and CDR2 FQNEAQ (reference sequence). This CDR3 is CASSLDMGQPQHF. As DNA, the CDR3 is TGTGCCAGCAGCTTAGACATGGGTCAGCCCCAGCATTTT.

This clonotype showed up just a few times. The chain links TRBV7-2 to TRBJ2-3; D uncertain. V was shortened by 2 bases and J by 5 bases, with 8 bases between the two germline ends. The CDR3 sequence is 13 residues long. Germline-derived CDR1 and CDR2 are SGHTA and FQGNSA. The CDR3 nucleotides are TGTGCCAGCAGCTTAAGAAAGGGAGATACGCAGTATTTT. Translated: CASSLRKGDTQYF.

The rearrangement links TRBV14 to TRBJ2-5; D remains ambiguous. The ends were cut back, 4 bases at V and 5 bases at J, with 11 bases in the middle. This CDR3 spans 13 amino acids. Looked up from germline, CDR1 is SGHDN and CDR2 is FVKESK. The chain's CDR3 is CASSLPRRETQYF. In nucleotides, the CDR3 is TGTGCCAGCAGCCTCCCTAGAAGGGAGACCCAGTACTTC.

The chain has TRBV11-1 and TRBJ2-3; 8 positions agree with TRBD2. Trimming took 2 bases from V and 6 from J; bases not matched to a gene: 13. The CDR3 runs to 17 residues. Germline-derived CDR1 and CDR2 are SGHAT and FQDESV (reference sequence). The CDR3 spells CASSLLSPGRAMDTQYF. CDR3 bases: TGTGCCAGCAGCTTACTCTCCCCCGGGAGGGCCATGGATACGCAGTATTTT.

This clonotype showed up just once. The rearrangement joins TRBV10-3 to TRBJ1-6; the D is unclear. Germline V CDR1 and CDR2: ENHRY, SYGVKD. The CDR3 length is 14 residues. Trimming took 6 bases from V and 10 from J, leaving 16 bases between them. The CDR3 protein is CAIREKGLISPLHF. CDR3 DNA sequence: TGTGCCATCAGGGAGAAGGGATTGATATCACCCCTCCACTTT.

This clonotype was detected only a few times. The chain recombines TRBV6-2 or TRBV6-3 with TRBJ2-7, with D possibly TRBD2 on 5 matching bases. V lost 6 bases and J lost 4, with 13 bases in between. CDR3 length: 13 residues. In germline, CDR1 is MNHEY, CDR2 SVGEGT. Here the CDR3 DNA reads TGTGCCAGCAGAGGACTTCCGGGGTACGAGCAGTACTTC. This codes for CASRGLPGYEQYF.

The chain recombines TRBV7-8 with TRBJ1-1, with TRBD1 as a possible D gene (5 bases). V was clipped by 2 bases and J by 4 bases, with 17 bases between them. The CDR3 has 16 residues. The germline gives CDR1 SGHVS, CDR2 FQNEAQ. CDR3 region: CASSLQARAGITEAFF. CDR3 in DNA: TGTGCCAGCAGCTTACAGGCCAGGGCAGGAATCACTGAAGCTTTCTTT. The full variable domain, rest sourced from reference TRBV7-8 and TRBJ1-1, is GAGVSQSPRYKVAKRGQDVALRCDPISGHVSLFWYQQALGQGPEFLTYFQNEAQLDKSGLPSDRFFAERPEGSVSTLKIQRTQQEDSAVYLCASSLQARAGITEAFFGQGTRLTVV.

The genes are TRBV11-2 and TRBJ2-3; 8 nucleotides align to TRBD2. V gave up 5 bases and J gave up 4 bases; unmatched junction bases: 2. Germline-derived CDR1 and CDR2 are SGHAT and FQNNGV. This CDR3 spans 13 amino acids. CDR3 amino acids: CASSPGGPDTQYF. CDR3 nucleotide sequence: TGTGCCAGCAGCCCGGGAGGGCCAGATACGCAGTATTTT.

The chain links TRBV3-1 to TRBJ2-3, with D unclear. The V gene's germline CDR1 is LGHDT and CDR2 YNNKEL (reference sequence). The CDR3 sequence is 14 residues long. V lost 1 base, J lost 0 bases, and 5 bases lay in between. DNA for the CDR3: TGTGCCAGCAGCCAAGTAGCCAGCACAGATACGCAGTATTTT. Translating it yields CASSQVASTDTQYF.

V usage is TRBV29-1 and J usage is TRBJ1-2; D uncertain. The germline V and J ends were trimmed by 1 base and 8 bases, with 11 bases remaining between them. CDR1 and CDR2 (germline): SQVTM, ANQGSEA. This CDR3 region has 12 residues. In DNA, the CDR3 is TGCAGCGTTGAAGTAGGCGCGGGAGGCTACACCTTC. The encoded protein is CSVEVGAGGYTF.

This clonotype was seen a few times. This sequence joins TRBV7-9 and TRBJ2-4, with 7 bases aligning to TRBD1. Germline trimming cut 5 bases from V and 4 bases from J; bases unmatched to any gene: 8. The germline V gene has CDR1 SEHNR and CDR2 FQNEAQ (reference sequence). CDR3 length: 15 amino acids. The CDR3 DNA reads as TGTGCCAGCAGCCAGCAGGGACAGCTAAAAAACATTCAGTACTTC. Translation: CASSQQGQLKNIQYF.

The sample holds a few counts of this clonotype. The chain carries TRBV6-1 and TRBJ2-6, with D possibly TRBD1 on 6 matching bases. The length of the CDR3 is 17 residues. V was cut by 6 bases and J by 0 bases, with 15 bases left in between. CDR1 is MNHNS and CDR2 is SASEGT in the germline V gene. Here the CDR3 reads CASSPPKTGSGANVLTF. Written as DNA, the CDR3 is TGTGCCAGCAGCCCGCCGAAGACAGGCTCTGGGGCCAACGTCCTGACTTTC.